This T cell receptor beta chain was obtained from a study of OX40 agonist ivuxolimab in advanced cancers. Turning to the study itself: The treatment was a fully human IgG2 OX40 agonist, ivuxolimab.

Germline V lookup: CDR1 SGHVS, CDR2 FQNEAQ. V lost 5 bases and J 11 bases, leaving 21 bases between the germline ends. The CDR3 is made up of 14 amino acids. TCRdb keeps only in-frame clones here, not all; method: immunoSEQ multiplex PCR. This sample has more than 25,000 clones, with roughly 83% found just once. This sequence originates from an adult with an advanced solid tumor such as melanoma, head and neck, liver or kidney cancer. The sample here was CD4+ or CD8+ T cells sorted from blood, taken in a trial of the OX40 agonist ivuxolimab. The genes are TRBV7-8 and TRBJ2-5, with a tentative D call TRBD1 (7 bases). The CDR3 sequence is CASSLLGGTVEQYF. CDR3 coding DNA: TGTGCCAGCAGCCTACTAGGGGGGACAGTTGAGCAGTACTTC.